Each of the 2 T cell receptor beta chains below was sequenced from the same sample in a study of identifying expanded T cells in peripheral blood (dated by TCRdb to between 2017 and 2020). Libraries were prepared through the immunoSEQ multiplex PCR assay. Sourced from immuneACCESS, this table was stored by TCRdb with only in-frame sequences that have V and J called. A share of the clones is absent; for the studies checked, an unresolved V gene accounts for under half, and the remainder has no known explanation. For this sample the table gives under 110,000 clones, of which around nine tenths were detected only once. Roughly a sixth of the sample belongs to the ten largest clones. Specimen: blood. The receptors derive from a person aged 18-69 years in good health.

V usage is TRBV4-1 and J usage is TRBJ2-2; TRBD1 is a possible D gene (7 bases). CDR1 is MGHRA and CDR2 is YSYEKL in the germline V gene. V was clipped by 2 bases and J by 5 bases, with 15 bases between them. This CDR3 has 16 amino acids. CDR3 region: CASSQLEGAGTGELFF. CDR3 coding DNA: TGCGCCAGCAGCCAATTGGAGGGGGCTGGGACCGGGGAGCTGTTTTTT.

This clone was seen many times. This chain links TRBV5-1 with TRBJ2-3; TRBD2 matches 8 bases. Germline values: CDR1 SGHRS, CDR2 YFSETQ. V dropped 0 bases and J dropped 1; count of bases not matched to a gene: 7. The CDR3 spans 17 residues. The CDR3 is CASSLAPLSGGTDTQYF. In DNA, the CDR3 is TGCGCCAGCAGCTTGGCCCCTCTTAGCGGGGGCACAGATACGCAGTATTTT.